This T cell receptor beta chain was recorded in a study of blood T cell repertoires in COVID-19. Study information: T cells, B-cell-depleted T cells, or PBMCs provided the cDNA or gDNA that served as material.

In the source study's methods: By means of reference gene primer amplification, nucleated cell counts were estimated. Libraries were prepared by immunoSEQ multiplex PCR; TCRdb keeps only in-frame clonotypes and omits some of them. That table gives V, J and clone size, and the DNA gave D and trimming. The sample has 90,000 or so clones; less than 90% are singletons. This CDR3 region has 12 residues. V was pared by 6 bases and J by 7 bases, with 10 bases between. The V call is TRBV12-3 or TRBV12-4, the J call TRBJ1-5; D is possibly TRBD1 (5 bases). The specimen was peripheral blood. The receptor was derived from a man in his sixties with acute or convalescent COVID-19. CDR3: CASSRDSQPQHF. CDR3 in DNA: TGTGCCAGCAGCAGGGATTCCCAGCCCCAGCATTTT.